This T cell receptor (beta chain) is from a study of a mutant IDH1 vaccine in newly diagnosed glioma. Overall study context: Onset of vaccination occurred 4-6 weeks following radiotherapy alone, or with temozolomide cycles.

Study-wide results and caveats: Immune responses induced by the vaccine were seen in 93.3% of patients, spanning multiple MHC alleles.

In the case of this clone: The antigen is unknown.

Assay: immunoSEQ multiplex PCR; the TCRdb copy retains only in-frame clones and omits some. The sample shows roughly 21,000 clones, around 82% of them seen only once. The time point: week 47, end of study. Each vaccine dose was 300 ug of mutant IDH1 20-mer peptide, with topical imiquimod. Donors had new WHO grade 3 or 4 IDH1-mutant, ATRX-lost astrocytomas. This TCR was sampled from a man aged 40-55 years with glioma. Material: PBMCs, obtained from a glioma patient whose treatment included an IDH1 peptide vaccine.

The DNA for the CDR3 is TGTGCCAGCAGTTTATACGGCGAGTTGAACACCGGGGAGCTGTTTTTT. The encoded protein is CASSLYGELNTGELFF. The chain couples TRBV27 to TRBJ2-2; no clear D. Germline CDR1 and CDR2: MNHEY and SMNVEV (reference sequence). Trimming took 1 base from V and 1 from J, leaving 10 bases between them. The CDR3 covers 16 residues.